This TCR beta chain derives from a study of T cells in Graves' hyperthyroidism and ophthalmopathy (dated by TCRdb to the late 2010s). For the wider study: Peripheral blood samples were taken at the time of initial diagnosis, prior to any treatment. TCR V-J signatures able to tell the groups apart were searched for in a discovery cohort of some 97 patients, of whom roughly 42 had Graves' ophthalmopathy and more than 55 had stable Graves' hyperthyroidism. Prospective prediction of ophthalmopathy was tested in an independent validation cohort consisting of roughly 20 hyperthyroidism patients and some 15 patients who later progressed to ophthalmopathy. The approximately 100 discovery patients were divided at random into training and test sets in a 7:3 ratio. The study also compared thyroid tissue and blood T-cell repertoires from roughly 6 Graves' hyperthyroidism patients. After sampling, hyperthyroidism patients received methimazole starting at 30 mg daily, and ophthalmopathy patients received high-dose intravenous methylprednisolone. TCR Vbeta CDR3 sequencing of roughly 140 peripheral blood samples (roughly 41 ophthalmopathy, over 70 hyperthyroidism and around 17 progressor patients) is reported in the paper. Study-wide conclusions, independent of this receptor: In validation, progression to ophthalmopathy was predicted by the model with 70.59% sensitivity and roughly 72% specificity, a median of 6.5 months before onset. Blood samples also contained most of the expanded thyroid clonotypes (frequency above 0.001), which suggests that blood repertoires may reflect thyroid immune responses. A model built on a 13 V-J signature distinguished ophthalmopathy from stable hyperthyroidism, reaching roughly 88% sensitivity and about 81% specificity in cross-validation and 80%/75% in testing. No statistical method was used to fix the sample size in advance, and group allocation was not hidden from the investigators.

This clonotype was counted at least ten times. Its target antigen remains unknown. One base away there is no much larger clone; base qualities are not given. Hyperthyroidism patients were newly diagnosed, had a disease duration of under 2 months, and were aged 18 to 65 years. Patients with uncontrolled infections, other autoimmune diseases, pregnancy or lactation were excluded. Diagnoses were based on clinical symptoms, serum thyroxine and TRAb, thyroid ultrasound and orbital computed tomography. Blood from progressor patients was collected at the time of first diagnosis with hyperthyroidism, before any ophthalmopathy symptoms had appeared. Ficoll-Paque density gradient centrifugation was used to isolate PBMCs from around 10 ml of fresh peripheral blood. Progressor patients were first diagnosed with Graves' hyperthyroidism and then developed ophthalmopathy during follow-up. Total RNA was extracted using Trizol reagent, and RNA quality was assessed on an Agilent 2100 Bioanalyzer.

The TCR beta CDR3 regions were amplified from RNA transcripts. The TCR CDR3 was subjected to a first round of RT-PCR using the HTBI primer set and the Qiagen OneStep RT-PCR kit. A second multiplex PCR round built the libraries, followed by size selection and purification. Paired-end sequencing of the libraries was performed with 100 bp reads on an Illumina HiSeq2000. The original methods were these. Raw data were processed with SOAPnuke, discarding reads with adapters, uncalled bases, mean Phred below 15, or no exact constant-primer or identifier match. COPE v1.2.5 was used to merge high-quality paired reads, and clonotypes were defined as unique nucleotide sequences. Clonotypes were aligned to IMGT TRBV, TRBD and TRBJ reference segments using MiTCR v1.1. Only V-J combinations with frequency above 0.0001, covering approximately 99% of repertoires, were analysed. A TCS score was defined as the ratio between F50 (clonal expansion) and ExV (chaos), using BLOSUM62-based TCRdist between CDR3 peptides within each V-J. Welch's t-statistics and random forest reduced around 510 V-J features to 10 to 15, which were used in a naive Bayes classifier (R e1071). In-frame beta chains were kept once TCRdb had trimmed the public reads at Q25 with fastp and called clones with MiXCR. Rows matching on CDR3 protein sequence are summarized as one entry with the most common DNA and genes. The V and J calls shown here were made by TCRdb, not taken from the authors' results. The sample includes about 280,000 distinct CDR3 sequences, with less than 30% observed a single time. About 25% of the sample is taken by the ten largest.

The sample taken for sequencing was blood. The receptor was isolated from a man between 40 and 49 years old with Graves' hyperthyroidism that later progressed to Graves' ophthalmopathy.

The nucleotide sequence is TGTGCCAGCAGTATCTCGGTTCTAGCGGGAGTCAGGAATGAGCAGTTCTTC. Translated, it gives CASSISVLAGVRNEQFF. The V and J segments used are TRBV12-3 or TRBV12-4 and TRBJ2-1; TRBD2 lines up with 10 middle nucleotides. Germline trimming: 5 bases from V, 7 bases from J; junction bases outside gene matches: 14. The CDR3 spans 17 residues, from the cysteine through the phenylalanine. Of the read, only the CDR3 DNA is kept; its 51 bases are in frame from base 1.